A selection of T cell receptor beta chains follows, all from one sample in a study of shared clonotypes between healthy human individuals. Only in-frame clones appear in the TCRdb table, and some are missing; sequencing was by immunoSEQ multiplex PCR. The sample lists under 650,000 clones, 90% to 96% occurring once. What was sequenced was naive CD4+ T cells sorted from blood. The receptors stem from a woman aged 30 to 39 in good health. Both conserved end residues are part of each CDR3. The D gene is left open where the match is weak. Only some rows state a clone size, as once, few, many or a class for expanded clones.

J gene: TRBJ1-3; clone size: NA; D gene: NA; V gene: TRBV4-1; CDR3 protein: CASSQVGRDPGNTIYF; CDR3 DNA: TGCGCCAGCAGCCAAGTTGGGCGAGACCCTGGAAACACCATATATTTT
J gene: TRBJ2-1; clone size: NA; D gene: TRBD2; V gene: TRBV5-1; CDR3 protein: CASSFLAGRKNNEQFF; CDR3 DNA: TGCGCCAGCAGCTTTCTAGCGGGACGGAAGAACAATGAGCAGTTCTTC
J gene: TRBJ1-1; clone size: NA; D gene: NA; V gene: TRBV7-9; CDR3 protein: CASSSQSTDTEAFF; CDR3 DNA: TGTGCCAGCAGCTCACAATCGACGGACACTGAAGCTTTCTTT
J gene: TRBJ2-1; clone size: NA; D gene: NA; V gene: TRBV29-1; CDR3 protein: CSAPDRTSYNEQFF; CDR3 DNA: TGCAGCGCACCCGACAGGACCTCCTACAATGAGCAGTTCTTC
J gene: TRBJ2-7; clone size: few; D gene: NA; V gene: TRBV7-9; CDR3 protein: CASSRNYEQYF; CDR3 DNA: TGTGCCAGCAGCCGAAACTACGAGCAGTACTTC
J gene: TRBJ2-3; clone size: NA; D gene: NA; V gene: TRBV2; CDR3 protein: CASRTGADTQYF; CDR3 DNA: TGTGCCAGCAGGACGGGGGCGGATACGCAGTATTTT
J gene: TRBJ2-5; clone size: NA; D gene: NA; V gene: TRBV11-2; CDR3 protein: CASSLEVREETQYF; CDR3 DNA: TGTGCCAGCAGCTTAGAAGTTCGGGAAGAGACCCAGTACTTC
J gene: TRBJ2-5; clone size: NA; D gene: NA; V gene: TRBV28; CDR3 protein: CASMYRAGVTQYF; CDR3 DNA: TGTGCCAGCATGTATCGGGCCGGAGTGACCCAGTACTTC
J gene: TRBJ1-4; clone size: NA; D gene: TRBD1; V gene: TRBV5-1; CDR3 protein: CASSLGPGQGNEKLFF; CDR3 DNA: TGCGCCAGCAGCTTGGGGCCGGGACAGGGAAATGAAAAACTGTTTTTT
J gene: TRBJ2-3; clone size: NA; D gene: TRBD2; V gene: TRBV9; CDR3 protein: CASSAVSGRTDTQYF; CDR3 DNA: TGTGCCAGCAGCGCAGTGAGCGGGAGGACAGATACGCAGTATTTT
J gene: TRBJ1-2; clone size: once; D gene: TRBD1; V gene: TRBV28; CDR3 protein: CASSPSGQGPGGYTF; CDR3 DNA: TGTGCCAGCAGTCCTAGTGGACAGGGGCCCGGTGGCTACACCTTC
J gene: TRBJ1-4; clone size: NA; D gene: NA; V gene: TRBV2; CDR3 protein: CASTRQVWEKLFF; CDR3 DNA: TGTGCCAGCACCCGACAGGTTTGGGAAAAACTGTTTTTT
J gene: TRBJ2-7; clone size: NA; D gene: TRBD2; V gene: TRBV28; CDR3 protein: CASIFSGASSYEQYF; CDR3 DNA: TGTGCCAGCATTTTCAGCGGGGCTAGCTCCTACGAGCAGTACTTC
J gene: TRBJ2-1; clone size: NA; D gene: NA; V gene: TRBV4-2; CDR3 protein: CASSQGRDLSYNEQFF; CDR3 DNA: TGTGCCAGCAGCCAAGGGAGGGACCTATCCTACAATGAGCAGTTCTTC
J gene: TRBJ1-5; clone size: NA; D gene: NA; V gene: TRBV28; CDR3 protein: CASSPSPFGQGRVQPQHF; CDR3 DNA: TGTGCCAGCAGTCCATCCCCCTTCGGGCAGGGAAGGGTACAGCCCCAGCATTTT
J gene: TRBJ2-7; clone size: NA; D gene: TRBD2; V gene: TRBV19; CDR3 protein: CASSTGRARPGSNYEQYF; CDR3 DNA: TGTGCCAGTAGCACCGGGAGGGCCAGGCCAGGGAGTAACTACGAGCAGTACTTC
J gene: TRBJ1-5; clone size: NA; D gene: TRBD1; V gene: TRBV6-1; CDR3 protein: CASGTATVNQPQHF; CDR3 DNA: TGTGCCAGCGGGACAGCGACGGTCAATCAGCCCCAGCATTTT
J gene: TRBJ2-3; clone size: NA; D gene: NA; V gene: TRBV5-4; CDR3 protein: CASSFPPSTDTQYF; CDR3 DNA: TGTGCCAGCAGCTTTCCACCTAGCACAGATACGCAGTATTTT
J gene: TRBJ1-1; clone size: few; D gene: NA; V gene: TRBV28; CDR3 protein: CASSPLNTEAFF; CDR3 DNA: TGTGCCAGCAGTCCTCTAAACACTGAAGCTTTCTTT
J gene: TRBJ2-7; clone size: once; D gene: NA; V gene: TRBV18; CDR3 protein: CASSPLGIRSGTYEQYF; CDR3 DNA: TGTGCCAGCTCACCTCTGGGTATCAGAAGCGGCACCTACGAGCAGTACTTC
J gene: TRBJ2-7; clone size: NA; D gene: TRBD2; V gene: TRBV7-2; CDR3 protein: CASSRKSTSGSTYEQYF; CDR3 DNA: TGTGCCAGCAGCCGGAAATCGACTAGCGGGTCAACCTACGAGCAGTACTTC
J gene: TRBJ1-5; clone size: NA; D gene: NA; V gene: TRBV5-1; CDR3 protein: CASSLAGVSQPQHF; CDR3 DNA: TGCGCCAGCAGCTTGGCAGGGGTAAGCCAGCCCCAGCATTTT
J gene: TRBJ1-4; clone size: NA; D gene: NA; V gene: TRBV4-1; CDR3 protein: CASSRRSTNEKLFF; CDR3 DNA: TGCGCCAGCAGCCGCAGATCAACTAATGAAAAACTGTTTTTT
J gene: TRBJ2-3; clone size: NA; D gene: TRBD1; V gene: TRBV5-1; CDR3 protein: CASSFGTGASDTQYF; CDR3 DNA: TGCGCCAGCAGCTTCGGGACAGGGGCGTCAGATACGCAGTATTTT
J gene: TRBJ2-7; clone size: NA; D gene: NA; V gene: TRBV29-1; CDR3 protein: CSVGRFRDEQYF; CDR3 DNA: TGCAGCGTTGGACGGTTCAGGGACGAGCAGTACTTC
J gene: TRBJ1-2; clone size: NA; D gene: NA; V gene: TRBV10-2; CDR3 protein: CASKHGQLSIGYTF; CDR3 DNA: TGCGCCAGCAAACACGGACAGCTCTCTATTGGCTACACCTTC
J gene: TRBJ2-5; clone size: NA; D gene: NA; V gene: TRBV5-1; CDR3 protein: CASSVGDGSGTQYF; CDR3 DNA: TGCGCCAGCAGCGTCGGGGACGGTAGCGGGACCCAGTACTTC
J gene: TRBJ1-1; clone size: NA; D gene: NA; V gene: TRBV27; CDR3 protein: CASSLLSTGHRNTEAFF; CDR3 DNA: TGTGCCAGCAGTTTATTGTCTACAGGGCACCGGAACACTGAAGCTTTCTTT
J gene: TRBJ2-3; clone size: NA; D gene: TRBD2; V gene: TRBV11-3; CDR3 protein: CASSLGLAGGPDTQYF; CDR3 DNA: TGTGCCAGCAGCTTAGGACTAGCGGGAGGGCCCGATACGCAGTATTTT
J gene: TRBJ1-2; clone size: few; D gene: NA; V gene: TRBV5-4; CDR3 protein: CASSFEGPSSYGYTF; CDR3 DNA: TGTGCCAGCAGCTTTGAGGGGCCCTCTAGCTATGGCTACACCTTC
J gene: TRBJ2-7; clone size: NA; D gene: NA; V gene: TRBV7-9; CDR3 protein: CASSLLGTYEQYF; CDR3 DNA: TGTGCCAGCAGCTTACTCGGGACTTACGAGCAGTACTTC
J gene: TRBJ2-2; clone size: NA; D gene: NA; V gene: TRBV11-3; CDR3 protein: CASSLDGERGELFF; CDR3 DNA: TGTGCCAGCAGCTTAGATGGGGAACGGGGGGAGCTGTTTTTT
J gene: TRBJ1-1; clone size: NA; D gene: NA; V gene: TRBV5-1; CDR3 protein: CASSWGHQNTEAFF; CDR3 DNA: TGCGCCAGCAGCTGGGGACACCAGAACACTGAAGCTTTCTTT
J gene: TRBJ2-2; clone size: NA; D gene: TRBD1; V gene: TRBV6-7; CDR3 protein: CASSSPDRGHRDGGELFF; CDR3 DNA: TGTGCCAGCAGTTCTCCCGACAGGGGCCACCGGGACGGCGGGGAGCTGTTTTTT
J gene: TRBJ2-3; clone size: NA; D gene: NA; V gene: TRBV6-5; CDR3 protein: CASSYSGRGAKDTQYF; CDR3 DNA: TGTGCCAGCAGTTACTCGGGGCGCGGGGCAAAAGATACGCAGTATTTT
J gene: TRBJ1-4; clone size: NA; D gene: NA; V gene: TRBV18; CDR3 protein: CASSPQAGEKLFF; CDR3 DNA: TGTGCCAGCTCACCGCAGGCCGGGGAAAAACTGTTTTTT
J gene: TRBJ2-7; clone size: few; D gene: TRBD1; V gene: TRBV2; CDR3 protein: CASRGDSLLYEQYF; CDR3 DNA: TGTGCCAGCAGAGGGGACAGCCTGCTCTACGAGCAGTACTTC
J gene: TRBJ1-2; clone size: NA; D gene: TRBD1; V gene: TRBV4-1; CDR3 protein: CASSQEGTGRNYGYTF; CDR3 DNA: TGCGCCAGCAGCCAAGAAGGGACAGGGAGGAACTATGGCTACACCTTC
J gene: TRBJ2-1; clone size: NA; D gene: TRBD2; V gene: TRBV28; CDR3 protein: CASSIGTSGPTYNEQFF; CDR3 DNA: TGTGCCAGCAGTATCGGGACTAGCGGGCCTACCTACAATGAGCAGTTCTTC
J gene: TRBJ2-1; clone size: once; D gene: NA; V gene: TRBV7-2; CDR3 protein: CASTYGGFNEQFF; CDR3 DNA: TGTGCCAGCACCTACGGTGGCTTCAATGAGCAGTTCTTC
J gene: TRBJ2-3; clone size: NA; D gene: TRBD2; V gene: TRBV6-1; CDR3 protein: CASSELAGVGPDTQYF; CDR3 DNA: TGTGCCAGCAGTGAGCTAGCGGGGGTGGGACCAGATACGCAGTATTTT
J gene: TRBJ2-2; clone size: NA; D gene: NA; V gene: TRBV12-5; CDR3 protein: CASGLTSPGELFF; CDR3 DNA: TGTGCTAGTGGTTTAACTAGCCCCGGGGAGCTGTTTTTT
J gene: TRBJ1-1; clone size: once; D gene: TRBD1; V gene: TRBV6-6; CDR3 protein: CASSRTGGSVTEAFF; CDR3 DNA: TGTGCCAGCAGTCGGACAGGGGGATCGGTCACTGAAGCTTTCTTT
J gene: TRBJ2-7; clone size: NA; D gene: TRBD2; V gene: TRBV7-3; CDR3 protein: CASSLTKASGYYEQYF; CDR3 DNA: TGTGCCAGCAGCTTAACGAAGGCTAGCGGCTACTACGAGCAGTACTTC
J gene: TRBJ1-2; clone size: NA; D gene: NA; V gene: TRBV28; CDR3 protein: CASSTAYGYTF; CDR3 DNA: TGTGCCAGCAGTACAGCCTATGGCTACACCTTC
J gene: TRBJ2-7; clone size: NA; D gene: TRBD2; V gene: TRBV11-2; CDR3 protein: CASSFTRGLLAEYEQYF; CDR3 DNA: TGTGCCAGCAGCTTCACACGGGGACTACTAGCGGAATACGAGCAGTACTTC
J gene: TRBJ1-5; clone size: NA; D gene: TRBD1; V gene: TRBV9; CDR3 protein: CASSGGTGPNQPQHF; CDR3 DNA: TGTGCCAGCAGCGGGGGGACAGGGCCTAATCAGCCCCAGCATTTT
J gene: TRBJ2-3; clone size: once; D gene: TRBD2; V gene: TRBV2; CDR3 protein: CASSALAGSDTQYF; CDR3 DNA: TGTGCCAGCAGTGCACTAGCGGGTTCAGATACGCAGTATTTT
J gene: TRBJ2-7; clone size: once; D gene: TRBD2; V gene: TRBV5-4; CDR3 protein: CASKREGSYEQYF; CDR3 DNA: TGTGCCAGCAAGCGGGAGGGCTCATACGAGCAGTACTTC